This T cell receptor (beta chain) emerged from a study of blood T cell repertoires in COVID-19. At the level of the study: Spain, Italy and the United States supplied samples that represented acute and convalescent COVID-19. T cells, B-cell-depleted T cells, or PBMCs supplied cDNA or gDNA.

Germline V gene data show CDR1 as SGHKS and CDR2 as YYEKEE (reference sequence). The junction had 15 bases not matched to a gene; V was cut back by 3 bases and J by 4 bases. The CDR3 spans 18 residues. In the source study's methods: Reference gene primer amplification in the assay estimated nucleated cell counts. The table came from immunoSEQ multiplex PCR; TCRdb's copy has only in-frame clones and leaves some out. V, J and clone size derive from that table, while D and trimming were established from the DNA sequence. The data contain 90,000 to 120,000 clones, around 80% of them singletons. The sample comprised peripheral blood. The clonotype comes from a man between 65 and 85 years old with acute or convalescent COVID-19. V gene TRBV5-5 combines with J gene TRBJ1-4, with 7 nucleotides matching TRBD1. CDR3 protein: CASSSVPGTAFGNEKLFF. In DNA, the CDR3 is TGTGCCAGCAGCTCCGTTCCCGGGACAGCGTTCGGTAATGAAAAACTGTTTTTT.